The 10 T cell receptor beta chains presented below share a single source sample, sequenced in a study of T cell repertoires in cytomegalovirus infection. In TCRdb, the reads were re-called with MiXCR into one record per CDR3 protein. The data show about 740,000 distinct CDR3 sequences, around 30% seen once. These TCRs are of unknown antigen specificity. The source was cultured PBMCs, collected from culture after CMV antigen stimulation. The receptors here all came from a human donor in good health (CMV status not recorded). Some clones in this sample may be carry-over from other donors' samples.

This clonotype has just a few counts. The V call is TRBV4-1, the J call TRBJ1-3; possibly TRBD1 for D (5 bases). V lost 4 bases, J lost 4 bases, and 17 bases lay in between. CDR1 and CDR2 (germline): MGHRA, YSYEKL. The CDR3 has 16 residues. The CDR3 loop reads CASSLTFTQGGNTIYF. The CDR3, as DNA: TGCGCCAGCAGCCTCACATTCACCCAGGGAGGAAACACCATATATTTT.

This clonotype was picked up a small number of times. The rearrangement uses TRBV6-1 and TRBJ2-7; D is perhaps TRBD1 (5 bases). The CDR3 length is 13 residues. CDR1 is MNHNS and CDR2 is SASEGT in the germline V gene. Trimming cost V 4 bases and J 2 bases, with 9 bases left between them. The CDR3 protein is CASSVADTYEQYF. The CDR3, as DNA: TGTGCCAGCAGTGTCGCGGACACCTACGAGCAGTACTTC.

The chain uses TRBV6-1 and TRBJ2-7, with D possibly being TRBD1 (6 bases). Trimming shortened V by 5 bases and J by 2 bases, and 13 bases separated the two germline ends. The CDR3 runs to 14 residues. CDR1 MNHNS and CDR2 SASEGT come from the germline V gene. The CDR3 sequence is CASSTLQGPYEQYF. The CDR3, as DNA: TGTGCCAGCAGTACTTTACAGGGACCCTACGAGCAGTACTTC.

The chain joins TRBV12-3 or TRBV12-4 to TRBJ2-3; the D gene is possibly TRBD1 (6 bases). CDR3 length equals 14 residues. Trimming took 5 bases from V and 4 from J, leaving 13 bases between them. The CDR3 DNA sequence: TGTGCCAGCAGTCGAGACAGGACCCCAGATACGCAGTATTTT. Encoded protein: CASSRDRTPDTQYF.

This chain uses TRBV6-5 with TRBJ2-3; D not certain. Germline CDR1 and CDR2: MNHEY and SVGAGI. The V gene lost 0 bases and the J gene lost 6 bases, with 7 bases spanning the gap. This CDR3 has 13 residues. The chain's CDR3 is CASSYSLRDTQYF. The CDR3, as DNA: TGTGCCAGCAGTTACTCCCTCAGGGATACGCAGTATTTT.

In its sample, this clonotype was seen a few times. The J gene is TRBJ1-2, the V gene TRBV7-4; the D is unclear. Germline CDR1 is SGHVT and CDR2 is SQSDAQ. The ends were cut back, 0 bases at V and 5 bases at J, with 10 bases in the middle. This CDR3 has 14 amino acids. The chain's CDR3 is CASSLAGWPYGYTF. In nucleotides, the CDR3 is TGTGCCAGCAGCTTAGCTGGTTGGCCTTATGGCTACACCTTC.

The CDR3 DNA reads TGCGCCAGCAGCCAAGGCCGACTAGCGGGAGACAATGAGCAGTTCTTC. This sequence encodes CASSQGRLAGDNEQFF. The V and J genes are TRBV4-3 and TRBJ2-1; 12 bases align to TRBD2. The CDR3 has 16 amino acids. The ends lost 1 base at V and 5 bases at J; junction bases unmatched: 3. The germline CDR1 and CDR2 sequences are LGHNA and YSLEER.

The genes are TRBV19 and TRBJ2-3; D remains ambiguous. V lost 5 bases, J lost 0 bases, and 18 bases lay in between. Germline assignment: CDR1 LNHDA and CDR2 SQIVND (reference sequence). The CDR3 has 17 residues. The CDR3 loop is CASSPRHVPNSTDTQYF. The DNA for the CDR3 is TGTGCCAGTAGTCCTCGACACGTTCCTAATAGCACAGATACGCAGTATTTT. Based on the CDR3 plus reference TRBV19 and TRBJ2-3, the full variable domain is DGGITQSPKYLFRKEGQNVTLSCEQNLNHDAMYWYRQDPGQGLRLIYYSQIVNDFQKGDIAEGYSVSREKKESFPLTVTSAQKNPTAFYLCASSPRHVPNSTDTQYFGPGTRLTVL.

The rearrangement uses TRBV20-1 and TRBJ2-3; D is possibly TRBD1 or TRBD2 (5 bases each). Germline CDR1 reads DFQATT; CDR2 reads SNEGSKA (reference sequence). The CDR3 is 13 amino acids. The V end lost 8 bases, the J end lost 2 bases, and 14 bases lay between the germline ends. CDR3 nucleotide sequence: TGCAGTTCCGGTCAGGGAGACACAGATACGCAGTATTTT. This codes for CSSGQGDTDTQYF.

There are a few counts of this clonotype. This rearrangement joins TRBV12-3 or TRBV12-4 to TRBJ1-1; perhaps TRBD1 as D (5 bases). CDR3 size: 14 residues. Trimming shortened V by 6 bases and J by 5 bases, and 16 bases separated the two germline ends. Here the CDR3 reads CASSTDRDGTEAFF. The DNA for the CDR3 is TGTGCCAGCAGCACAGACCGGGACGGGACTGAAGCTTTCTTT.